This T cell receptor beta chain came from a study of cytomegalovirus exposure and HLA in healthy donors. General study findings and limits: Clonal expansion, a later analysis showed, was greater in HLA-associated TCR beta chains than in equally common others. Upon later analysis, TCR association rates were observed to vary by HLA locus, being highest for DRB1 and lowest for HLA-C. Reported results showed that the classifier diagnosed cytomegalovirus status with high specificity and sensitivity.

This CDR3 is 15 amino acids long. With 0 bases removed from V and 0 bases from J, the gap between germline ends came to 9 bases. Germline values: CDR1 SGHDT, CDR2 YYEEEE. The study ran its PCR with 60 Vbeta and 13 Jbeta primers. Measured with immunoSEQ multiplex PCR; TCRdb has only the in-frame clones, and not every one. This repertoire includes about 100,000 clones. On this clone: What it binds is not known.

The specimen was PBMCs. This receptor was taken from a girl aged 5 to 17 in good health and CMV-seropositive. This chain joins TRBV5-6 and TRBJ1-2, with D unresolved. The CDR3 DNA follows: TGTGCCAGCAGCTTGGTGGAGGCTTCTAACTATGGCTACACCTTC. Translating it yields CASSLVEASNYGYTF.